One sample yielded the 6 T cell receptor beta chains listed below, sequenced in a study of T cell responses to AZD1222 COVID-19 vaccine. Data came from immunoSEQ multiplex PCR; TCRdb stores just in-frame clones and leaves some out. The sample comprises 100,000 to 150,000 clones, about 87% of which are singletons, and 4% to 5.5% rests with the top ten. The source material was peripheral blood, sampled on day 0 of AZD1222 vaccination. The receptors here all came from an adult in good health.

J is TRBJ2-3 and V is TRBV5-1; D is perhaps TRBD2 (5 bases). Germline V gives CDR1 SGHRS, CDR2 YFSETQ. This CDR3 region has 15 residues. Trimming removed 0 bases from V and 0 bases from J, with 8 bases in between. The CDR3, as DNA: TGCGCCAGCAGCTTGGGAGGGAGAAGCACAGATACGCAGTATTTT. This gives the protein CASSLGGRSTDTQYF.

The chain joins TRBV9 to TRBJ2-5; 9 bases map to TRBD2. This CDR3 contains 16 residues. Germline trimming cut 0 bases from V and 5 bases from J; bases unmatched to any gene: 8. Germline loops: CDR1 SGDLS, CDR2 YYNGEE. The DNA for the CDR3 is TGTGCCAGCAGCGTAGAAGGGGGACTAGCAGGGGAGACCCAGTACTTC. Residues: CASSVEGGLAGETQYF.

The rearrangement links TRBV5-6 to TRBJ2-7; D may be TRBD1 or TRBD2 (5 bases each). V lost 1 base and J 3 bases, leaving 11 bases between the germline ends. Germline V CDR1 and CDR2: SGHDT, YYEEEE. There are 14 residues in the CDR3. This chain's CDR3 is CASSLSGTVYEQYF. CDR3 coding DNA: TGTGCCAGCAGCTTGTCCGGGACGGTCTACGAGCAGTACTTC.

The gene calls are TRBV7-8 and TRBJ2-1; 9 positions match TRBD2. The CDR3 extends over 18 amino acids. V shed 2 bases and J 1 base; nucleotides not matched to a gene: 9. CDR1 and CDR2 from the germline V gene are SGHVS and FQNEAQ. The CDR3 nucleotides are TGTGCCAGCAGCTTAAAACTAGCGGGCACACTTTCCTACAATGAGCAGTTCTTC. Translation gives CASSLKLAGTLSYNEQFF.

The V gene is TRBV29-1, the J gene TRBJ2-3; TRBD2 matches 7 bases. CDR1 is SQVTM and CDR2 is ANQGSEA in the germline V gene. The V and J ends lost 3 bases and 1 base, in that order; junction bases with no gene match: 4. The CDR3 runs 14 residues. The CDR3 coding sequence is TGCAGCGTTGAGGCGGGAGACGGCACAGATACGCAGTATTTT. The encoded protein is CSVEAGDGTDTQYF.

V usage is TRBV11-2 and J usage is TRBJ2-1, with 7 bases aligning to TRBD2. V lost 6 bases, J lost 4 bases, and 3 bases stayed unmatched. CDR1 and CDR2 (germline): SGHAT, FQNNGV. This CDR3 region has 13 residues. The CDR3 sequence is CASRAGEYNEQFF. The CDR3 bases are TGTGCCAGCAGGGCGGGGGAATACAATGAGCAGTTCTTC.